This T cell receptor beta chain derives from a study of CD8 T cells in Susac syndrome. RNA, at roughly 0.5 to 1 ug, was reverse transcribed with random hexamers. Across 54 Vbeta and 13 Jbeta, immunoSEQ multiplex PCR amplified TCR beta CDR3. MiXCR, applied by TCRdb to the immunoSEQ multiplex PCR reads, yields one record per CDR3 protein. The sample includes about 170,000 distinct CDR3 sequences, approximately 94% of them seen just once. Study outcomes and limitations: As the study acknowledged, the number of individuals who were part of its TCR sequencing and HLA analysis was relatively small.

CD8+ and CD4+ blood T cells underwent TCR beta sequencing. Both CD4+ and CD8+ T cells were negatively isolated, and TEMRA cells underwent FACS enrichment. CDR3 size: 13 residues. V lost 10 bases and J 5 bases, leaving 18 bases between the germline ends. Germline assignment: CDR1 MNHEY and CDR2 SVGEGT. Worth noting for this clonotype: Its antigen is unidentified.

The V and J genes are TRBV6-2 or TRBV6-3 and TRBJ2-7, with D unclear. The clonotype comes from a human donor with multiple sclerosis. The sample was CD4+ T cells from PBMCs. CDR3 region: CATQETFSHEQYF. In DNA, the CDR3 is TGTGCCACCCAAGAGACTTTTAGCCACGAGCAGTACTTC.